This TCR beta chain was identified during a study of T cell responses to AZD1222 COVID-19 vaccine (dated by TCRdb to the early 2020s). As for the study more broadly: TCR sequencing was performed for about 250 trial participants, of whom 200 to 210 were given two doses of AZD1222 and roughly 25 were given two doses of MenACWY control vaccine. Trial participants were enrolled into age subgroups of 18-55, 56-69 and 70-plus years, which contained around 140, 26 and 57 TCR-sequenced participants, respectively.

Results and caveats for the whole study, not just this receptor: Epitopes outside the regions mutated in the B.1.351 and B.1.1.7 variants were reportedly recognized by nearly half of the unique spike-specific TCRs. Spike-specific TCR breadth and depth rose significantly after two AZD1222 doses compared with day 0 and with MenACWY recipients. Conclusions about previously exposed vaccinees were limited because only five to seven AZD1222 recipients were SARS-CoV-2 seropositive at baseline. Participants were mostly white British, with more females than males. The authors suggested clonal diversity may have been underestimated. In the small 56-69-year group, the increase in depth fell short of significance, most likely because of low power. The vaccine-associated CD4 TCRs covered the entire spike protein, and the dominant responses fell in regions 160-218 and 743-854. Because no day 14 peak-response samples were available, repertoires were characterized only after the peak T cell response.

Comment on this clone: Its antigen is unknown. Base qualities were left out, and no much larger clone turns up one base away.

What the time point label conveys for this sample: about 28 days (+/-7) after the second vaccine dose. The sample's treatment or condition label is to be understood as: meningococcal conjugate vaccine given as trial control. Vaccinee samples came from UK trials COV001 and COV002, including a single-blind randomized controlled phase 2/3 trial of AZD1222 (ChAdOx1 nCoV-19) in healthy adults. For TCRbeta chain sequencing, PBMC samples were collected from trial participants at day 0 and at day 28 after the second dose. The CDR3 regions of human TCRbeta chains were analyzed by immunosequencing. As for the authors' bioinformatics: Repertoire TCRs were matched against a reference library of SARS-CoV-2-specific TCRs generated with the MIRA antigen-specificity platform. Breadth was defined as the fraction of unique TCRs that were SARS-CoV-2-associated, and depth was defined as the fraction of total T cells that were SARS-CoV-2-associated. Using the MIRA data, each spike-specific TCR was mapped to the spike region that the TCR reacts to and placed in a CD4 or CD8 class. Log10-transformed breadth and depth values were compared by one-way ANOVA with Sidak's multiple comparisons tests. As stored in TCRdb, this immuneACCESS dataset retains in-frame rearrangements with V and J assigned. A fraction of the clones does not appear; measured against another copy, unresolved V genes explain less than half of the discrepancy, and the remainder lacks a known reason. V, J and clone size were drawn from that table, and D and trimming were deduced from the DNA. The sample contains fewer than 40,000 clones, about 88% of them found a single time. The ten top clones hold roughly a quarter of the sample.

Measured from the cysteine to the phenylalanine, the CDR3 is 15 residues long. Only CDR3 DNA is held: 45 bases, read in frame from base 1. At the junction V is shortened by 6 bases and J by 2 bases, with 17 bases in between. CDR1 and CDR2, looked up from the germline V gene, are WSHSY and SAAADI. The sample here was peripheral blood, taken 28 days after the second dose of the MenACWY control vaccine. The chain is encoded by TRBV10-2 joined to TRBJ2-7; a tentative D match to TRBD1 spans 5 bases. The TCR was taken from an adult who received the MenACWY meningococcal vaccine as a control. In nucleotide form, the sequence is TGCGCCAGCAGGGACCCAGGGCTATCCCCCTACGAGCAGTACTTC. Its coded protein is CASRDPGLSPYEQYF.